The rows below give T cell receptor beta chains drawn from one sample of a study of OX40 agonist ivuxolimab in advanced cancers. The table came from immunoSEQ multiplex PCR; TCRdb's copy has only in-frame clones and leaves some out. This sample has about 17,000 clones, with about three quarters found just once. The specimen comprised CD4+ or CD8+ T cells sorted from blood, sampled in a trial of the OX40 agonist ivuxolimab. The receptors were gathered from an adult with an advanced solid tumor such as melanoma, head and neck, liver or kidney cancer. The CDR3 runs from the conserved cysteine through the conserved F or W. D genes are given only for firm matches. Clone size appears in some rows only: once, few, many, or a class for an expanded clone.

CDR3aa: CASSQGRGGQPQHF
CDR3nt: TGTGCCAGCAGTCAGGGGAGGGGGGGTCAGCCCCAGCATTTT
abundance: -
j_gene: TRBJ1-5
v_gene: TRBV7-2
d_gene: -

CDR3aa: CASSPFLAKNIQYF
CDR3nt: TGTGCCAGCAGCCCTTTTCTAGCCAAAAACATTCAGTACTTC
abundance: -
j_gene: TRBJ2-4
v_gene: TRBV9
d_gene: -

CDR3aa: CASSLGGTSINTDTQYF
CDR3nt: TGTGCCAGCAGTTTAGGTGGGACCTCCATAAACACAGATACGCAGTATTTT
abundance: -
j_gene: TRBJ2-3
v_gene: TRBV27
d_gene: -

CDR3aa: CASSLGQGYSNQPQHF
CDR3nt: TGTGCCAGCAGTTTAGGACAGGGTTATAGCAATCAGCCCCAGCATTTT
abundance: -
j_gene: TRBJ1-5
v_gene: TRBV27
d_gene: TRBD1

CDR3aa: CASSQDFLGAPGELFF
CDR3nt: TGCGCCAGCAGCCAAGATTTTCTAGGGGCCCCCGGGGAGCTGTTTTTT
abundance: -
j_gene: TRBJ2-2
v_gene: TRBV4-3
d_gene: -

CDR3aa: CASSQTGYSYNEQFF
CDR3nt: TGTGCCAGCTCACAAACAGGCTATTCCTACAATGAGCAGTTCTTC
abundance: -
j_gene: TRBJ2-1
v_gene: TRBV18
d_gene: -

CDR3aa: CASSQGAQNTEAFF
CDR3nt: TGTGCCAGCAGCCAAGGGGCACAGAACACTGAAGCTTTCTTT
abundance: -
j_gene: TRBJ1-1
v_gene: TRBV5-8
d_gene: -

CDR3aa: CASGTGYHNEQFF
CDR3nt: TGTGCCAGCGGGACAGGCTATCACAATGAGCAGTTCTTC
abundance: -
j_gene: TRBJ2-1
v_gene: TRBV2
d_gene: TRBD1

CDR3aa: CASRPTTEGTYEQYF
CDR3nt: TGTGCCAGCAGACCCACTACTGAAGGGACCTACGAGCAGTACTTC
abundance: few
j_gene: TRBJ2-7
v_gene: TRBV28
d_gene: -

CDR3aa: CASFDPIQMNTEAFF
CDR3nt: TGTGCCAGCTTCGATCCAATTCAAATGAACACTGAAGCTTTCTTT
abundance: -
j_gene: TRBJ1-1
v_gene: TRBV18
d_gene: -

CDR3aa: CASSLGRDNEQFF
CDR3nt: TGCGCCAGCAGCCTTGGACGGGACAATGAGCAGTTCTTC
abundance: -
j_gene: TRBJ2-1
v_gene: TRBV4-3
d_gene: -

CDR3aa: CASSQDLFSGTGANQPQHF
CDR3nt: TGCGCCAGCAGCCAAGACCTCTTTTCCGGGACAGGGGCCAATCAGCCCCAGCATTTT
abundance: -
j_gene: TRBJ1-5
v_gene: TRBV4-1
d_gene: TRBD1

CDR3aa: CASTAGGLTEAFF
CDR3nt: TGTGCCAGCACGGCAGGGGGCCTCACTGAAGCTTTCTTT
abundance: -
j_gene: TRBJ1-1
v_gene: TRBV28
d_gene: TRBD1

CDR3aa: CASSPDGYTEAFF
CDR3nt: TGTGCCAGCAGCCCTGACGGGTACACTGAAGCTTTCTTT
abundance: few
j_gene: TRBJ1-1
v_gene: TRBV27
d_gene: -

CDR3aa: CASSWDASYEQYF
CDR3nt: TGTGCCAGCAGCTGGGACGCCTCCTACGAGCAGTACTTC
abundance: -
j_gene: TRBJ2-7
v_gene: TRBV11-3
d_gene: -

CDR3aa: CASSIDPYTEAFF
CDR3nt: TGTGCCAGTAGTATAGATCCCTACACTGAAGCTTTCTTT
abundance: few
j_gene: TRBJ1-1
v_gene: TRBV19
d_gene: -

CDR3aa: CASSFQSQNTEAFF
CDR3nt: TGTGCCAGCAGTTTCCAGTCTCAGAACACTGAAGCTTTCTTT
abundance: -
j_gene: TRBJ1-1
v_gene: TRBV27
d_gene: -

CDR3aa: CASSIQGIEAFF
CDR3nt: TGTGCCAGTAGTATCCAGGGTATTGAAGCTTTCTTT
abundance: few
j_gene: TRBJ1-1
v_gene: TRBV19
d_gene: -

CDR3aa: CASSQRDEMNTEAFF
CDR3nt: TGCGCCAGCAGCCAGAGGGACGAAATGAACACTGAAGCTTTCTTT
abundance: -
j_gene: TRBJ1-1
v_gene: TRBV4-3
d_gene: -

CDR3aa: CAYRLAGGYEQFF
CDR3nt: TGTGCTTACCGACTAGCGGGAGGGTATGAGCAGTTCTTC
abundance: -
j_gene: TRBJ2-1
v_gene: TRBV7-9
d_gene: TRBD2

CDR3aa: CASSFGTGAYEQYF
CDR3nt: TGTGCCAGCAGCTTTGGGACAGGGGCCTACGAGCAGTACTTC
abundance: -
j_gene: TRBJ2-7
v_gene: TRBV5-6
d_gene: TRBD1

CDR3aa: CASNRESTYEQYF
CDR3nt: TGTGCCAGCAACCGGGAGAGTACCTACGAGCAGTACTTC
abundance: -
j_gene: TRBJ2-7
v_gene: TRBV5-4
d_gene: -

CDR3aa: CASSLDGRPTEAFF
CDR3nt: TGTGCCAGCAGCTTGGATGGGAGGCCCACTGAAGCTTTCTTT
abundance: -
j_gene: TRBJ1-1
v_gene: TRBV5-4
d_gene: -

CDR3aa: CASSPSGLNEQYF
CDR3nt: TGTGCCAGCAGTCCATCGGGTTTGAACGAGCAGTACTTC
abundance: -
j_gene: TRBJ2-7
v_gene: TRBV6-9
d_gene: -

CDR3aa: CASSQGLAENTGELFF
CDR3nt: TGCGCCAGCAGCCAAGGACTAGCGGAGAACACCGGGGAGCTGTTTTTT
abundance: -
j_gene: TRBJ2-2
v_gene: TRBV4-3
d_gene: TRBD2

CDR3aa: CASSLKNSTILTGEQYF
CDR3nt: TGTGCCAGCAGCTTAAAAAATTCCACTATCCTAACAGGCGAGCAGTACTTC
abundance: -
j_gene: TRBJ2-7
v_gene: TRBV7-3
d_gene: -

CDR3aa: CASSYIPRGPQNIQYF
CDR3nt: TGTGCCAGCAGCTATATCCCCAGGGGGCCCCAAAACATTCAGTACTTC
abundance: -
j_gene: TRBJ2-4
v_gene: TRBV7-9
d_gene: TRBD1

CDR3aa: CASSTQGARTYEQYF
CDR3nt: TGTGCCAGCAGTACACAGGGGGCGAGGACCTACGAGCAGTACTTC
abundance: -
j_gene: TRBJ2-7
v_gene: TRBV2
d_gene: TRBD1

CDR3aa: CASSLSEWNYGYTF
CDR3nt: TGTGCCAGCAGCCTCTCAGAGTGGAACTATGGCTACACCTTC
abundance: -
j_gene: TRBJ1-2
v_gene: TRBV7-2
d_gene: -

CDR3aa: CASSLDGGATNEKLFF
CDR3nt: TGTGCCAGCAGCTTAGATGGGGGGGCAACTAATGAAAAACTGTTTTTT
abundance: -
j_gene: TRBJ1-4
v_gene: TRBV5-8
d_gene: -

CDR3aa: CASSQEGIAGGSRGANVLTF
CDR3nt: TGTGCCAGCAGCCAAGAGGGTATAGCGGGAGGGTCTCGAGGGGCCAACGTCCTGACTTTC
abundance: -
j_gene: TRBJ2-6
v_gene: TRBV14
d_gene: TRBD2

CDR3aa: CASSPVLGQGGLLNTEAFF
CDR3nt: TGCGCCAGCAGCCCTGTCCTGGGACAGGGGGGACTTTTGAACACTGAAGCTTTCTTT
abundance: -
j_gene: TRBJ1-1
v_gene: TRBV5-1
d_gene: TRBD1

CDR3aa: CASSTPDNQPQHF
CDR3nt: TGTGCCAGTAGTACCCCTGACAATCAGCCCCAGCATTTT
abundance: few
j_gene: TRBJ1-5
v_gene: TRBV19
d_gene: -

CDR3aa: CASSSGGVYGYTF
CDR3nt: TGTGCCAGCAGTTCCGGGGGGGTCTATGGCTACACCTTC
abundance: -
j_gene: TRBJ1-2
v_gene: TRBV6-1
d_gene: -

CDR3aa: CASSFTPGQLTTNEKLFF
CDR3nt: TGCGCCAGCAGCTTTACTCCCGGGCAGCTAACAACTAATGAAAAACTGTTTTTT
abundance: -
j_gene: TRBJ1-4
v_gene: TRBV4-1
d_gene: -

CDR3aa: CASSLSGGHYEQYF
CDR3nt: TGCGCCAGCAGCTTGTCGGGCGGACACTACGAGCAGTACTTC
abundance: -
j_gene: TRBJ2-7
v_gene: TRBV5-1
d_gene: -

CDR3aa: CASSLGTSGAPTDTQYF
CDR3nt: TGTGCCAGCAGCTTAGGGACTAGCGGGGCCCCCACAGATACGCAGTATTTT
abundance: -
j_gene: TRBJ2-3
v_gene: TRBV7-3
d_gene: TRBD2

CDR3aa: CASSLSGTGFTPLHF
CDR3nt: TGTGCCAGCAGTTTATCCGGGACAGGGTTTACACCCCTCCACTTT
abundance: once
j_gene: TRBJ1-6
v_gene: TRBV27
d_gene: TRBD1

CDR3aa: CASSYSSNPTGNTIYF
CDR3nt: TGTGCCAGCAGTTACTCCAGCAACCCTACGGGAAACACCATATATTTT
abundance: once
j_gene: TRBJ1-3
v_gene: TRBV6-5
d_gene: -